These T cell receptor beta chains were read from a single sample in a study of blood T cell repertoires in COVID-19. Sequencing used immunoSEQ multiplex PCR; TCRdb keeps in-frame clones, though not all of them. In the table there are around 130,000 clones, roughly 89% of which are singletons. The source material was peripheral blood. The receptors were gathered from a man aged 50-59 years with active or convalescent COVID-19. The CDR3 runs from the conserved cysteine through the conserved F or W. The order of the fields is clone size, J gene, V gene, D gene, CDR3 protein, CDR3 DNA. The D gene is left open where the match is weak. Clone size appears in some rows only: once, few, many, or a class for an expanded clone.

. TRBJ1-6 TRBV5-6 . CASSHRVDGSPLHF TGTGCCAGCAGCCACAGGGTGGACGGATCACCCCTCCACTTT
few TRBJ2-2 TRBV7-8 TRBD2 CASSPRTSGGLANTGELFF TGTGCCAGCAGCCCTAGGACTAGCGGGGGACTCGCGAACACCGGGGAGCTGTTTTTT
. TRBJ1-2 TRBV19 . CASSILRGYGYTF TGTGCCAGTAGTATTCTCAGAGGCTATGGCTACACCTTC
. TRBJ2-2 TRBV10-3 . CAISESGTGNTGELFF TGTGCCATCAGTGAGTCCGGAACAGGGAATACCGGGGAGCTGTTTTTT
. TRBJ1-3 TRBV7-8 TRBD1 CASSHRGSGNTIYF TGTGCCAGCAGCCACAGGGGCTCCGGAAACACCATATATTTT
. TRBJ2-5 TRBV7-2 . CASSLDRITTQETQYF TGTGCCAGCAGCCTTGACAGGATAACAACGCAAGAGACCCAGTACTTC
once TRBJ2-2 TRBV15 TRBD2 CATSRAPPARGGASGELFF TGTGCCACCAGCAGGGCCCCACCGGCCCGCGGGGGGGCGTCCGGGGAGCTGTTTTTT
. TRBJ2-7 TRBV5-4 . CASSKDSKSSYEQYF TGTGCCAGCAGCAAAGACAGCAAGAGTTCCTACGAGCAGTACTTC
. TRBJ2-1 TRBV5-1 . CASSLPGSRNNEQFF TGCGCCAGCAGCTTACCGGGATCACGGAACAATGAGCAGTTCTTC
. TRBJ2-7 TRBV7-8 . CASSSNRASYEQYF TGTGCCAGCAGCTCGAACAGGGCCTCCTACGAGCAGTACTTC
. TRBJ2-1 TRBV11-2 . CASSLDLGQGYNEQFF TGTGCCAGCAGCTTAGATCTCGGCCAGGGGTACAATGAGCAGTTCTTC
. TRBJ1-1 TRBV10-2 TRBD1 CASHRGPDTEAFF TGCGCCAGTCACAGGGGGCCGGACACTGAAGCTTTCTTT
. TRBJ1-1 TRBV19 . CASSRSQYTEAFF TGTGCCAGTAGTAGATCTCAGTACACTGAAGCTTTCTTT
. TRBJ2-7 TRBV5-1 . CASSLAVRPGEQYF TGCGCCAGCAGCTTGGCAGTCAGGCCAGGGGAGCAGTACTTC
. TRBJ2-7 TRBV9 TRBD2 CASSVGVLAAYEQYF TGTGCCAGCAGCGTAGGGGTCCTAGCGGCCTACGAGCAGTACTTC
. TRBJ1-2 TRBV5-4 . CASSLEHGGYTF TGTGCCAGCAGCCTAGAGCACGGTGGCTACACCTTC
. TRBJ1-2 TRBV18 . CASSPVRDGYTF TGTGCCAGCTCACCAGTCAGGGATGGCTACACCTTC
. TRBJ2-2 TRBV7-9 TRBD2 CASSLSFSGRSVGELFF TGTGCCAGCAGCTTATCGTTTAGCGGGAGATCGGTCGGGGAGCTGTTTTTT
. TRBJ2-3 TRBV6-1 TRBD2 CASRESSGAIITDTQYF TGTGCCAGCAGGGAATCTAGCGGGGCGATTATCACAGATACGCAGTATTTT
once TRBJ2-3 TRBV29-1 TRBD2 CSSGTSGETDTQYF TGCAGCAGCGGGACTAGCGGGGAAACAGATACGCAGTATTTT
. TRBJ1-6 TRBV28 . CASSPRNSPLHF TGTGCCAGCAGTCCCAGGAATTCACCCCTCCACTTT
. TRBJ2-3 TRBV5-5 TRBD2 CASSFSQLGLAGTDTQYF TGTGCCAGCAGCTTTTCCCAGCTCGGACTAGCGGGGACAGATACGCAGTATTTT
once TRBJ1-1 TRBV19 . CASRPGTGNMNTEAFF TGTGCCAGTAGACCCGGTACAGGAAACATGAACACTGAAGCTTTCTTT
. TRBJ2-7 TRBV4-1 TRBD2 CASSQAGRVEQYF TGCGCCAGCAGCCAGGCGGGGAGGGTCGAGCAGTACTTC
. TRBJ2-3 TRBV19 TRBD2 CASSLTSGIPDTQYF TGTGCCAGTAGTCTCACTAGCGGGATCCCAGATACGCAGTATTTT
. TRBJ2-2 TRBV5-4 TRBD1 CASSSDRVNTGELFF TGTGCCAGCAGTTCGGACAGGGTAAACACCGGGGAGCTGTTTTTT
once TRBJ2-1 TRBV2 TRBD2 CASSEFSGRAYNEQFF TGTGCCAGCAGTGAGTTTAGCGGGAGGGCCTACAATGAGCAGTTCTTC
. TRBJ1-4 TRBV9 TRBD1 CASSGNMKDRGEEKLFF TGTGCCAGCAGCGGTAATATGAAGGACAGGGGGGAAGAAAAACTGTTTTTT
. TRBJ1-2 TRBV5-4 . CASSEGQNYGYTF TGTGCCAGCAGCGAGGGACAAAACTATGGCTACACCTTC
. TRBJ2-5 TRBV5-1 . CASSYPNVLETQYF TGCGCCAGCAGCTACCCTAATGTTCTAGAGACCCAGTACTTC
. TRBJ1-3 TRBV7-8 TRBD1 CASSPQGAGNTIYF TGTGCCAGCAGCCCACAGGGGGCGGGAAACACCATATATTTT
. TRBJ1-4 TRBV9 . CASTEGGANEKLFF TGTGCCAGTACTGAAGGCGGGGCCAATGAAAAACTGTTTTTT
few TRBJ1-2 TRBV19 TRBD1 CASSRRDSTTNYGYTF TGTGCCAGTAGCAGACGGGACAGCACAACTAACTATGGCTACACCTTC
. TRBJ2-2 TRBV2 TRBD1 CASSKPDRAVTNTGELFF TGTGCCAGCAGCAAACCGGACAGGGCGGTAACGAACACCGGGGAGCTGTTTTTT
. TRBJ1-2 TRBV7-8 TRBD1 CASSLLRGTGESYTF TGTGCCAGCAGCCTCCTCCGGGGGACAGGGGAAAGCTACACCTTC
. TRBJ1-5 TRBV9 . CASSVDGNQPQHF TGTGCCAGCAGCGTAGACGGGAACCAGCCCCAGCATTTT
few TRBJ2-2 TRBV28 . CASSLGREDRRTGELFF TGTGCCAGCAGTTTAGGTAGGGAGGACCGAAGGACCGGGGAGCTGTTTTTT
. TRBJ1-3 TRBV28 . CASSYMTVSGNTIYF TGTGCCAGCAGTTACATGACAGTCTCTGGAAACACCATATATTTT
. TRBJ2-4 TRBV19 TRBD1 CASSTPGQGAITVAKNIQYF TGTGCCAGTAGTACTCCGGGACAGGGGGCAATTACTGTAGCCAAAAACATTCAGTACTTC
. TRBJ2-2 TRBV18 TRBD2 CASSGTSTNTGELFF TGTGCCAGCTCAGGGACTAGCACCAACACCGGGGAGCTGTTTTTT
. TRBJ1-1 TRBV6-4 . CASRPQGSTTEAFF TGTGCCAGCCGCCCACAGGGATCGACCACTGAAGCTTTCTTT
. TRBJ2-7 TRBV18 TRBD1 CASSPMGTGPYEQYF TGTGCCAGCTCACCAATGGGGACAGGTCCTTACGAGCAGTACTTC
. TRBJ2-1 TRBV27 . CASRSRAGAVETYNEQFF TGTGCCAGCCGAAGCCGGGCGGGGGCGGTTGAAACCTACAATGAGCAGTTCTTC
few TRBJ1-1 TRBV4-2 . CASSQARATEAFF TGTGCCAGCAGCCAAGCGAGGGCTACTGAAGCTTTCTTT
. TRBJ2-7 TRBV20-1 . CSAREYYEQYF TGCAGTGCTAGAGAATACTACGAGCAGTACTTC
. TRBJ2-7 TRBV6-1 TRBD1 CASSETTGTYEQYF TGTGCCAGCAGTGAAACGACAGGGACCTACGAGCAGTACTTC
. TRBJ2-6 TRBV27 TRBD1 CASKPGQVANVLTF TGTGCCAGCAAGCCCGGACAGGTGGCCAACGTCCTGACTTTC
once TRBJ2-5 TRBV28 TRBD2 CASSSLTSGRAETQYF TGTGCCAGCAGTTCTCTGACTAGCGGGAGGGCAGAGACCCAGTACTTC
. TRBJ1-4 TRBV6-5 . CASSYSGATNEKLFF TGTGCCAGCAGTTACTCGGGAGCAACTAATGAAAAACTGTTTTTT
. TRBJ2-2 TRBV4-3 . CASSQDLMRVPGELFF TGCGCCAGCAGCCAAGATTTGATGAGAGTCCCCGGGGAGCTGTTTTTT